The source of this T cell receptor (beta chain) is a study of blood T cell repertoires in COVID-19. V lost 0 bases, J lost 1 base, and 5 bases stayed unmatched. Germline V gene lookup returns CDR1 ENHRY and CDR2 SYGVKD. The CDR3 totals 16 residues. TCRdb's copy holds only in-frame clones and misses some; the assay was immunoSEQ multiplex PCR. This sample has under 50,000 clones; roughly 90% occur once, and the top ten carry 12%. J is TRBJ2-7 and V is TRBV10-3, with 8 nucleotides matching TRBD2. The receptor was isolated from a human donor in a cohort sampled during active COVID-19. Sequenced: peripheral blood. CDR3: CAISESPSGLSYEQYF. DNA of the CDR3: TGTGCCATCAGTGAGTCGCCTAGCGGGTTATCCTACGAGCAGTACTTC.